The 3 T cell receptor beta chains below were found in one sample sequenced in a study of CD8+CD57+ T cells in acquired aplastic anemia. Using genomic DNA as the template, TCR beta VDJ and CDR3 profiling was carried out. TCRdb re-analysed the reads in MiXCR, keeping a single row per CDR3 protein. The sample has hundreds of thousands of distinct CDR3 sequences, approximately 70% seen once. The sequenced sample was sorted CD4+, CD8+, or CD8+CD57+ T cells (not recorded which) from PBMCs. These receptors all come from a human donor in good health, serving as a control.

This clonotype showed up many times. V gene TRBV12-3 or TRBV12-4 combines with J gene TRBJ1-6; D is unresolved. The V end lost 1 base, the J end lost 0 bases, and 7 bases lay between the germline ends. The CDR3 length is 16 residues. The CDR3 DNA reads as TGTGCCAGCAGTTTAGTAGGCAGCTCCTATAATTCACCCCTCCACTTT. It codes for CASSLVGSSYNSPLHF.

In its sample, this clonotype was seen many times. V usage is TRBV20-1 and J usage is TRBJ2-1, with 9 positions matching TRBD2. Germline V CDR1 and CDR2: DFQATT, SNEGSKA (reference sequence). This CDR3 has 15 residues. The V segment lost 1 base and the J segment 6 bases; nucleotides outside the gene matches: 7. CDR3 residues: CSARGGVAGVNEQFF. CDR3 nucleotide sequence: TGCAGTGCTAGAGGGGGGGTAGCGGGGGTCAATGAGCAGTTCTTC.

The table lists this clonotype with many counts. The chain links TRBV12-3 or TRBV12-4 to TRBJ1-1; no definite D call. V gave up 4 bases and J gave up 2 bases, with 11 bases separating them. The CDR3 is 14 residues long. CDR3 sequence reads: CASSYNHPNTEAFF. In DNA, the CDR3 is TGTGCCAGCAGTTATAATCACCCCAACACTGAAGCTTTCTTT.